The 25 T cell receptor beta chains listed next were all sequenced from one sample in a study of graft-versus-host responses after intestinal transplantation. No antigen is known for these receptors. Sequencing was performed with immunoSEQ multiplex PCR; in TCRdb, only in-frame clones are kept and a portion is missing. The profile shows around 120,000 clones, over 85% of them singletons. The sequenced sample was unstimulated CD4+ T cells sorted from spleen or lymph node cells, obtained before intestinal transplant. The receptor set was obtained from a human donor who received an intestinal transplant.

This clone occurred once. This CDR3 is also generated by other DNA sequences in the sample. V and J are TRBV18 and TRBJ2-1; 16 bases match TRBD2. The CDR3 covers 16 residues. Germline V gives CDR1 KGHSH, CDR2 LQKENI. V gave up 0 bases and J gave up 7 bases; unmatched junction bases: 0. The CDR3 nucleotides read TGTGCCAGCTCACCACCGGGACTAGCGGGGGGGAATGAGCAGTTCTTC. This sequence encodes CASSPPGLAGGNEQFF.

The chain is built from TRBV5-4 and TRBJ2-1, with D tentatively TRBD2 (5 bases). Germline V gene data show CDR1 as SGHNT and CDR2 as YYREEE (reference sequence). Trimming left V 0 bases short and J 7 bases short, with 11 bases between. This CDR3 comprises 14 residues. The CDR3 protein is CASSLVASRNEQFF. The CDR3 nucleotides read TGTGCCAGCAGCTTGGTGGCTAGCAGGAATGAGCAGTTCTTC.

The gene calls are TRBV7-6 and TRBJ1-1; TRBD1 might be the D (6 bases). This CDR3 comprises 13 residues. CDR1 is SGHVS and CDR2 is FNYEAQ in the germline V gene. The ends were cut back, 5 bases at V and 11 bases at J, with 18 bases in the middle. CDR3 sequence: CASSPRGGREAFF. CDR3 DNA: TGTGCCAGCAGCCCGAGGGGGGGGAGGGAGGCTTTCTTT. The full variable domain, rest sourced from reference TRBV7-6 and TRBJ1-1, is GAGVSQSPRYKVTKRGQDVALRCDPISGHVSLYWYRQALGQGPEFLTYFNYEAQQDKSGLPNDRFSAERPEGSISTLTIQRTEQRDSAMYRCASSPRGGREAFFGQGTRLTVV.

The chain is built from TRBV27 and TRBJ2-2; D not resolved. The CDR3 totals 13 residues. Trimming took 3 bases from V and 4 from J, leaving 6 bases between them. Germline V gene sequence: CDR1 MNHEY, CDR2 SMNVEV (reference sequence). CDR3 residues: CASSFITTGELFF. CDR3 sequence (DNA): TGTGCCAGCAGTTTTATTACCACCGGGGAGCTGTTTTTT.

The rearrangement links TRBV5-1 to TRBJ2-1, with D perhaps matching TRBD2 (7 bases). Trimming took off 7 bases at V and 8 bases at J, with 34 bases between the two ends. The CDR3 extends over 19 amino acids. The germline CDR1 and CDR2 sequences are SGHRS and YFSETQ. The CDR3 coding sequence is TGCGCCAGCCCCCGTCGGACAGAGAACCGGGACTACCGACTTGATGAGCAGTTCTTC. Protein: CASPRRTENRDYRLDEQFF. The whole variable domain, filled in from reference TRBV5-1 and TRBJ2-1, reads KAGVTQTPRYLIKTRGQQVTLSCSPISGHRSVSWYQQTPGQGLQFLFEYFSETQRNKGNFPGRFSGRQFSNSRSEMNVSTLELGDSALYLCASPRRTENRDYRLDEQFFGPGTRLTVL.

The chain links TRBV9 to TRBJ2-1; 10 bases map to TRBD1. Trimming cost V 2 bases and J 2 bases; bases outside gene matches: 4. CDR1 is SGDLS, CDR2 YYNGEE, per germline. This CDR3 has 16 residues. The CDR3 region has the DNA TGTGCCAGCAGCGTGAAAGGGACAGGGGCCTACAATGAGCAGTTCTTC. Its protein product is CASSVKGTGAYNEQFF.

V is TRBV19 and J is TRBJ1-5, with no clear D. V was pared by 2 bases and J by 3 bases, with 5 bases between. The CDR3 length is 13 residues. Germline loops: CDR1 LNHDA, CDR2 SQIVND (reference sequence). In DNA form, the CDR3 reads TGTGCCAGTAGTATACCCCCCAATCAGCCCCAGCATTTT. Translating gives CASSIPPNQPQHF.

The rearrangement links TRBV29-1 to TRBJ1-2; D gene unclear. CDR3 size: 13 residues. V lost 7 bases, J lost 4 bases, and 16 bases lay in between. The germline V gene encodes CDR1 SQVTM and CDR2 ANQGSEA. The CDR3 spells CSARFMDGYGYTF. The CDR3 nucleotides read TGCAGCGCCCGATTCATGGACGGCTATGGCTACACCTTC.

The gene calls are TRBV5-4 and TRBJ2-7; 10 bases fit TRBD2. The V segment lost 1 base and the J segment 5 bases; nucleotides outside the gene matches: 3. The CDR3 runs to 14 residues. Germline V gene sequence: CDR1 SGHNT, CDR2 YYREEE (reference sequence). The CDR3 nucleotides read TGTGCCAGCAGCTTGAGCGGGAGGGCCCACGAGCAGTACTTC. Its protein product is CASSLSGRAHEQYF.

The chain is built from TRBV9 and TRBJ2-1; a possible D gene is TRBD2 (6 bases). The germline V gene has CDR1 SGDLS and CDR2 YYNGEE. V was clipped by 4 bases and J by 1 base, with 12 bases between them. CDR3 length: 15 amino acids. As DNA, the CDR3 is TGTGCCAGCAGCCCCCGGAGGGAATCCTACAATGAGCAGTTCTTC. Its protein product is CASSPRRESYNEQFF.

CDR3 region: CASTPRSSGRAYNEQFF. In DNA form, the CDR3 reads TGTGCCAGCACCCCAAGGTCTAGCGGGAGGGCCTACAATGAGCAGTTCTTC. The rearrangement uses TRBV9 and TRBJ2-1; 12 bases line up with TRBD2. The CDR3 runs to 17 residues. Germline loops: CDR1 SGDLS, CDR2 YYNGEE. V shed 6 bases and J 2 bases; nucleotides not matched to a gene: 9.

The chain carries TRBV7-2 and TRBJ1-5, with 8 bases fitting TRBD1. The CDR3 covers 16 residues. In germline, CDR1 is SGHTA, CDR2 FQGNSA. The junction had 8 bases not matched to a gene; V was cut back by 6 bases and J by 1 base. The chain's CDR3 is CASRAFGQGSNQPQHF. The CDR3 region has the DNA TGTGCCAGCAGAGCATTCGGACAGGGCAGCAATCAGCCCCAGCATTTT.

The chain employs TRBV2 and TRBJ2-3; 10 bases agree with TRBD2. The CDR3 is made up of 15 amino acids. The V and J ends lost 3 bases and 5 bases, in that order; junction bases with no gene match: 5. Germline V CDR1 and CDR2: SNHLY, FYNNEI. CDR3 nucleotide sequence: TGTGCCAGCAGTGATCAGCGGGAGGGTGAAGATACGCAGTATTTT. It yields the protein CASSDQREGEDTQYF.

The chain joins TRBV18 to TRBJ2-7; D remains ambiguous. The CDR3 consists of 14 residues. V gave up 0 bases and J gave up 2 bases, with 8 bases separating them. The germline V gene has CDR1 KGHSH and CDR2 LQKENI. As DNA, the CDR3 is TGTGCCAGCTCACCACCGGGGATGACCTACGAGCAGTACTTC. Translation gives CASSPPGMTYEQYF. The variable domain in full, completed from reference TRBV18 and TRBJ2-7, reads NAGVMQNPRHLVRRRGQEARLRCSPMKGHSHVYWYRQLPEEGLKFMVYLQKENIIDESGMPKERFSAEFPKEGPSILRIQQVVRGDSAAYFCASSPPGMTYEQYFGPGTRLTVT.

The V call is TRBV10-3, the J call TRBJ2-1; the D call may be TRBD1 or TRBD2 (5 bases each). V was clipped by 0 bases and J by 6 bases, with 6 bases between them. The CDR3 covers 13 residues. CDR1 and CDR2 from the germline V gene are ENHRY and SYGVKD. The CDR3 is CAISESGANEQFF. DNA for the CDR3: TGTGCCATCAGTGAGTCCGGGGCCAATGAGCAGTTCTTC.

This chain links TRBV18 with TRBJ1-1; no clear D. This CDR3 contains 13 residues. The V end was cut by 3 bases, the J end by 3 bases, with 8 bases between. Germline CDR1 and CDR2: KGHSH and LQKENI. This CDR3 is CASSPAEYTEAFF. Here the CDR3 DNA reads TGTGCCAGCTCACCGGCGGAGTACACTGAAGCTTTCTTT.

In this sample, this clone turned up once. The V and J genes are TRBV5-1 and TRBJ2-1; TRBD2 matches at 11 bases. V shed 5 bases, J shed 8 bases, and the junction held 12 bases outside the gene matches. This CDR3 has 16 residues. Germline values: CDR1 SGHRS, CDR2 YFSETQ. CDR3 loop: CASSLAGGGTADEQFF. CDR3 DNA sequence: TGCGCCAGCAGTCTAGCGGGGGGAGGGACTGCGGATGAGCAGTTCTTC. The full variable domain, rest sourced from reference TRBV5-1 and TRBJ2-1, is KAGVTQTPRYLIKTRGQQVTLSCSPISGHRSVSWYQQTPGQGLQFLFEYFSETQRNKGNFPGRFSGRQFSNSRSEMNVSTLELGDSALYLCASSLAGGGTADEQFFGPGTRLTVL.

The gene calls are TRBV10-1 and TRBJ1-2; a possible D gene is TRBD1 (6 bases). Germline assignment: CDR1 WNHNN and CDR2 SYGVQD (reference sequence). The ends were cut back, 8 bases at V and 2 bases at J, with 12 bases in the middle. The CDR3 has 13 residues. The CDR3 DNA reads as TGCGCCAGCGGAGGGGGGAAGAACTATGGCTACACCTTC. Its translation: CASGGGKNYGYTF.

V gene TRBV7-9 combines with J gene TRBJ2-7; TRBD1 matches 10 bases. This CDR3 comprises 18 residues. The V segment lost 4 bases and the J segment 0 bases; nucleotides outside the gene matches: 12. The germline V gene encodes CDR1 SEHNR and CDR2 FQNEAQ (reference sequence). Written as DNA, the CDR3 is TGTGCCAGCAGCTCATTACCCCGGGACAGGGGCAGCTCCTACGAGCAGTACTTC. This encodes CASSSLPRDRGSSYEQYF.

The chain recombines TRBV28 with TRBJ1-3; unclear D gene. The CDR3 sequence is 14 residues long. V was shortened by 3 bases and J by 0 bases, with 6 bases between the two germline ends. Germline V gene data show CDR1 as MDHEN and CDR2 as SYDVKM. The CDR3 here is CASSFSSSGNTIYF. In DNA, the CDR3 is TGTGCCAGCAGTTTCTCGTCCTCTGGAAACACCATATATTTT.

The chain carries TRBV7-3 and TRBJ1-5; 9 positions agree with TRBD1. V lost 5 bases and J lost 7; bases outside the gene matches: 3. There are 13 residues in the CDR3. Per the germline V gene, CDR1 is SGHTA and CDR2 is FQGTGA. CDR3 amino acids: CASSVDRGQPQHF. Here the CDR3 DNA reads TGTGCCAGCAGCGTGGACAGGGGACAGCCCCAGCATTTT.

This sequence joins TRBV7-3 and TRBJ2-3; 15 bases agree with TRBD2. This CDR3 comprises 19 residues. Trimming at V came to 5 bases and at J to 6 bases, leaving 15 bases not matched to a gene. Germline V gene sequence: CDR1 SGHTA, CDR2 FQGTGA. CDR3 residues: CASSLGLAGGNLRSDTQYF. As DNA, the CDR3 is TGTGCCAGCAGCCTCGGACTAGCGGGAGGGAATTTGCGTAGTGATACGCAGTATTTT.

The CDR3 region is CASSQQGNTIYF. DNA for the CDR3: TGTGCCAGCAGCCAACAGGGAAACACCATATATTTT. The chain employs TRBV7-9 and TRBJ1-3; D unclear. Germline values: CDR1 SEHNR, CDR2 FQNEAQ (reference sequence). The length of the CDR3 is 12 residues. Trimming left V 5 bases short and J 4 bases short, with 6 bases between.

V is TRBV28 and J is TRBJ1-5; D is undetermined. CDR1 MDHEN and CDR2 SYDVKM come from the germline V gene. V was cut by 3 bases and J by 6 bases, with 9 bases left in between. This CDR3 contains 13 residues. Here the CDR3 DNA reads TGTGCCAGCAGTTTGGGTGCTTCTCAGCCCCAGCATTTT. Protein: CASSLGASQPQHF.

CDR3 amino acids: CASSQEGETNEKLFF. The CDR3 coding sequence is TGTGCCAGCAGCCAAGAAGGGGAAACTAATGAAAAACTGTTTTTT. The chain carries TRBV4-2 and TRBJ1-4, with a possible D match to TRBD1 (5 bases). The CDR3 is 15 amino acids. Trimming took 0 bases from V and 1 from J, leaving 6 bases between them. Germline V lookup: CDR1 LGHNA, CDR2 YNFKEQ.